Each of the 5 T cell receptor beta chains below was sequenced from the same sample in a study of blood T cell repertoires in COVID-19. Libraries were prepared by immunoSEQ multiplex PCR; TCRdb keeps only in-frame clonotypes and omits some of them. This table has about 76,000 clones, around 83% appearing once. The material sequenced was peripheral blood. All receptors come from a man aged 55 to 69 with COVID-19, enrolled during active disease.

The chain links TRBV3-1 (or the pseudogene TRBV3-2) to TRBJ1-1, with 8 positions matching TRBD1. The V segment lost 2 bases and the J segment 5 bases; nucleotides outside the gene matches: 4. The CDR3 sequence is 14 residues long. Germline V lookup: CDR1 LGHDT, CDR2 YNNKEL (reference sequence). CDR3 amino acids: CASSQQGAPTEAFF. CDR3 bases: TGTGCCAGCAGCCAACAGGGGGCGCCTACTGAAGCTTTCTTT.

In nucleotides, the CDR3 is TGTGCCAGCAGCTTAGAGACTCGTGCGATCTCTGGAAACACCATATATTTT. Its protein product is CASSLETRAISGNTIYF. The chain links TRBV11-2 to TRBJ1-3; no firm D call. This CDR3 spans 17 amino acids. V lost 0 bases and J 0 bases, leaving 12 bases between the germline ends. From germline, CDR1 is SGHAT and CDR2 FQNNGV.

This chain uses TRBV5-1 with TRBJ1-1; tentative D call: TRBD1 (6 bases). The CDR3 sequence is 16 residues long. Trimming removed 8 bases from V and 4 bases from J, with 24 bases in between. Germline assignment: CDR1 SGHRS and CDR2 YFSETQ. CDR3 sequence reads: CARERGGRNRRTEAFF. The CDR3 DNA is TGCGCCAGGGAACGGGGGGGGCGCAACAGGCGCACTGAAGCTTTCTTT.

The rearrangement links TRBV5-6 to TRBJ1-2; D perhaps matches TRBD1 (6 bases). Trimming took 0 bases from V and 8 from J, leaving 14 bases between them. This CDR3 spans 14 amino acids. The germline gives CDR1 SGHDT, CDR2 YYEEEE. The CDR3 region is CASSLAGRGWGYTF. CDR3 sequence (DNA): TGTGCCAGCAGCTTGGCTGGCAGGGGATGGGGCTACACCTTC.

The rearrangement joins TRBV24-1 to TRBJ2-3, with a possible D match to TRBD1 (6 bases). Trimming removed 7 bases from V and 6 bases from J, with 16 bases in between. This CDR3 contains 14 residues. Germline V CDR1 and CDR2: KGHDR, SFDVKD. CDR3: CATSSPTGKDTQYF. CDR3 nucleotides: TGTGCCACCAGCTCTCCGACAGGAAAGGATACGCAGTATTTT.